The 23 T cell receptor beta chains reported below all come from one sample, sequenced in a study of blood T cell repertoires in COVID-19. This table comes from immunoSEQ multiplex PCR, and its TCRdb copy is limited to in-frame clones, with some not included. The table includes 150,000 to 180,000 clones, 76% detected once. The material sequenced was peripheral blood. These receptors all stem from a woman older than 75 with acute or convalescent COVID-19.

In this sample, this clone turned up once. The chain links TRBV5-4 to TRBJ2-1; 8 bases match TRBD2. This CDR3 region has 17 residues. Germline trimming cut 4 bases from V and 7 bases from J; bases unmatched to any gene: 16. The V gene's germline CDR1 is SGHNT and CDR2 YYREEE (reference sequence). The CDR3 nucleotides are TGTGCCAGCAGCGCACCCCCCCAGCGGGGGAGTGGGAATGAGCAGTTCTTC. Its translation: CASSAPPQRGSGNEQFF. Filled out from reference TRBV5-4 and TRBJ2-1, the complete variable domain reads ETGVTQSPTHLIKTRGQQVTLRCSSQSGHNTVSWYQQALGQGPQFIFQYYREEENGRGNFPPRFSGLQFPNYSSELNVNALELDDSALYLCASSAPPQRGSGNEQFFGPGTRLTVL.

The chain employs TRBV13 and TRBJ2-3; 9 positions match TRBD2. Germline trimming cut 4 bases from V and 3 bases from J; bases unmatched to any gene: 11. The germline gives CDR1 PRHDT, CDR2 FYEKMQ (reference sequence). CDR3 length: 17 amino acids. CDR3 region: CASSSPFVAGATDTQYF. The DNA of the CDR3 is TGTGCCAGCAGCTCGCCCTTTGTAGCGGGAGCTACAGATACGCAGTATTTT.

This sequence joins TRBV6-2 or TRBV6-3 and TRBJ2-3; 7 bases line up with TRBD2. The CDR3 covers 14 residues. From germline, CDR1 is MNHEY and CDR2 SVGEGT. V lost 3 bases, J lost 2 bases, and 2 bases stayed unmatched. CDR3 amino acids: CASSYGRDTDTQYF. In nucleotides, the CDR3 is TGTGCCAGCAGTTATGGGAGGGACACAGATACGCAGTATTTT.

This clone was seen only once. V usage is TRBV11-2 and J usage is TRBJ1-2; D may be TRBD1 (6 bases). V dropped 4 bases and J dropped 2 bases, with 14 bases sitting between them. This CDR3 region has 15 residues. Germline V gene data show CDR1 as SGHAT and CDR2 as FQNNGV. The CDR3 loop is CASSSPGTTNYGYTF. The CDR3 DNA reads as TGTGCCAGCAGCTCCCCCGGGACAACGAACTATGGCTACACCTTC.

This clone has only a few counts. V is TRBV14 and J is TRBJ1-1; maybe TRBD1 (6 bases). The V end lost 1 base, the J end lost 0 bases, and 15 bases lay between the germline ends. The germline V gene encodes CDR1 SGHDN and CDR2 FVKESK. The CDR3 length is 17 residues. The CDR3 DNA follows: TGTGCCAGCAGCCAAGGCCAGGGGTTTTTGATGAACACTGAAGCTTTCTTT. As protein: CASSQGQGFLMNTEAFF.

This chain links TRBV5-6 with TRBJ1-5, with 7 bases matching TRBD1. V dropped 2 bases and J dropped 9; count of bases not matched to a gene: 8. The CDR3 runs 14 residues. In germline, CDR1 is SGHDT, CDR2 YYEEEE. The CDR3 spells CASSFGQAVGPQHF. DNA for the CDR3: TGTGCCAGCAGCTTTGGACAGGCGGTCGGGCCCCAGCATTTT.

The gene calls are TRBV10-3 and TRBJ1-3, with D perhaps matching TRBD1 (6 bases). CDR1 ENHRY and CDR2 SYGVKD come from the germline V gene. Trimming pared 2 bases from V and 1 base from J, leaving 15 bases between. The CDR3 is made up of 17 amino acids. CDR3 protein: CAISETPRGRSGNTIYF. The CDR3 bases are TGTGCCATCAGTGAGACTCCCAGGGGTCGATCTGGAAACACCATATATTTT.

V is TRBV9 and J is TRBJ2-3, with 10 bases identical to TRBD2. CDR3 length equals 16 residues. Germline-derived CDR1 and CDR2 are SGDLS and YYNGEE. V lost 1 base to trimming and J lost 4 bases; unmatched junction nucleotides: 6. In nucleotides, the CDR3 is TGTGCCAGCAGCGTATCTAGCGGGGGAATTGCAGATACGCAGTATTTT. This sequence encodes CASSVSSGGIADTQYF.

The V gene is TRBV10-3, the J gene TRBJ1-1; 7 bases are shared with TRBD1. CDR3 length: 13 amino acids. V was clipped by 7 bases and J by 5 bases; unmatched bases: 7. Looked up from germline, CDR1 is ENHRY and CDR2 is SYGVKD. This CDR3 reads CAINDRAGTEAFF. The CDR3 DNA is TGTGCCATCAATGACAGGGCTGGAACTGAAGCTTTCTTT.

In this sample, this clone turned up once. This chain's CDR3 is CASTRGEVSGNTIYF. The DNA for the CDR3 is TGTGCCAGCACCCGAGGAGAGGTCTCTGGAAACACCATATATTTT. V usage is TRBV3-1 (or the pseudogene TRBV3-2) and J usage is TRBJ1-3; D is unresolved. The CDR3 covers 15 residues. CDR1 and CDR2 (germline): LGHDT, YNNKEL (reference sequence). The V gene lost 7 bases and the J gene lost 0 bases, with 13 bases spanning the gap.

J is TRBJ1-1 and V is TRBV25-1; D is possibly TRBD1 (5 bases). CDR3 size: 14 residues. Trimming shortened V by 4 bases and J by 2 bases, and 11 bases separated the two germline ends. The germline V gene has CDR1 MGHDK and CDR2 SYGVNS. In DNA, the CDR3 is TGTGCCAGCAGTGGGTGGGGGGGTAACACTGAAGCTTTCTTT. This gives the protein CASSGWGGNTEAFF.

Only a few counts were recorded for this clone. The V gene is TRBV19, the J gene TRBJ2-7, with 8 bases fitting TRBD2. Trimming at V came to 5 bases and at J to 7 bases, leaving 10 bases not matched to a gene. The length of the CDR3 is 14 residues. CDR1 is LNHDA, CDR2 SQIVND, per germline (reference sequence). The CDR3 bases are TGTGCCAGTAGTTCTCTGCGGGGGGCGCGGGAGCAGTACTTC. Encoded protein: CASSSLRGAREQYF.

The table lists this clone with a count of one. This chain uses TRBV2 with TRBJ1-2; 12 nucleotides line up with TRBD1. The CDR3 is made up of 15 amino acids. The V segment lost 5 bases and the J segment 8 bases; nucleotides outside the gene matches: 9. Germline V gene sequence: CDR1 SNHLY, CDR2 FYNNEI. CDR3 sequence (DNA): TGTGCCAGCAGTAACTCGGGACAGGGGGCGGAAGGCTACACCTTC. Translated, it gives CASSNSGQGAEGYTF. Drawing the rest from reference TRBV2 and TRBJ1-2, the complete variable domain is EPEVTQTPSHQVTQMGQEVILRCVPISNHLYFYWYRQILGQKVEFLVSFYNNEISEKSEIFDDQFSVERPDGSNFTLKIRSTKLEDSAMYFCASSNSGQGAEGYTFGSGTRLTVV.

The chain combines TRBV7-2 with TRBJ2-3; D not resolved. The V gene's germline CDR1 is SGHTA and CDR2 FQGNSA. This CDR3 contains 13 residues. V lost 3 bases and J 4 bases, leaving 8 bases between the germline ends. The CDR3 reads CASSFSSADTQYF. Here the CDR3 DNA reads TGTGCCAGCAGCTTTAGTTCCGCAGATACGCAGTATTTT.

The rearrangement joins TRBV6-5 to TRBJ1-2, with 8 bases aligning to TRBD1. This CDR3 has 13 residues. Germline V gives CDR1 MNHEY, CDR2 SVGAGI. V shed 8 bases, J shed 8 bases, and the junction held 10 bases outside the gene matches. The chain's CDR3 is CASGWTGRGGYTF. The CDR3 DNA reads TGTGCCAGCGGATGGACAGGGAGAGGGGGCTACACCTTC.

The chain employs TRBV4-1 and TRBJ2-5; D is uncertain. The CDR3 runs 15 residues. The V and J ends lost 6 bases and 3 bases respectively, with 17 bases between them. Germline CDR1 reads MGHRA; CDR2 reads YSYEKL. The CDR3 DNA reads TGCGCCAGCAGTCCAACTGGCCGAGGTGAAGAGACCCAGTACTTC. This gives the protein CASSPTGRGEETQYF.

J is TRBJ2-1 and V is TRBV12-3 or TRBV12-4; TRBD2 might be the D (6 bases). Between the trimmed V and J ends, which lost 3 bases and 11 bases, there was a span of 14 bases. This CDR3 has 13 residues. CDR3 amino acids: CASSLGRGRKQFF. As DNA, the CDR3 is TGTGCCAGCAGTTTGGGGCGGGGAAGAAAGCAGTTCTTC.

The gene calls are TRBV6-5 and TRBJ2-5; TRBD2 might be the D (6 bases). The DNA end favors TRBJ2-7, so the J call may be wrong. This CDR3 spans 16 amino acids. From germline, CDR1 is MNHEY and CDR2 SVGAGI. CDR3 sequence: CASSYSAGTSSYEQYF. DNA of the CDR3: TGTGCCAGCAGTTACTCTGCGGGGACCAGCTCCTACGAGCAGTACTTC.

The chain is built from TRBV10-3 and TRBJ1-5; 10 bases are shared with TRBD1. This CDR3 is 14 amino acids long. V shed 8 bases and J 6 bases; nucleotides not matched to a gene: 7. Germline V gives CDR1 ENHRY, CDR2 SYGVKD. CDR3 sequence reads: CAISRQGAGQPQHF. In nucleotides, the CDR3 is TGTGCCATCTCCCGACAGGGGGCCGGTCAGCCCCAGCATTTT.

This rearrangement joins TRBV11-2 to TRBJ1-2; possibly TRBD1 for D (5 bases). Germline lookup yields CDR1 SGHAT and CDR2 FQNNGV. Trimming took off 1 base at V and 5 bases at J, with 8 bases between the two ends. The CDR3 extends over 13 amino acids. CDR3 amino acids: CASSLADRYGYTF. The CDR3 DNA follows: TGTGCCAGCAGCTTAGCAGACAGATATGGCTACACCTTC.

The V gene is TRBV7-3, the J gene TRBJ2-3; perhaps TRBD2 as D (6 bases). The CDR3 extends over 15 amino acids. V shed 5 bases and J shed 2 bases, with 14 bases lying between them. CDR1 is SGHTA and CDR2 is FQGTGA in the germline V gene. The CDR3 is CASSHGTHPTDTQYF. Written as DNA, the CDR3 is TGTGCCAGCAGCCACGGGACTCATCCCACAGATACGCAGTATTTT.

The rearrangement links TRBV19 to TRBJ1-2; maybe TRBD1 (6 bases). V dropped 5 bases and J dropped 4 bases, with 8 bases sitting between them. Germline V gene sequence: CDR1 LNHDA, CDR2 SQIVND (reference sequence). This CDR3 spans 12 amino acids. CDR3 bases: TGTGCCAGTAGTCAGGGGACCTATGGCTACACCTTC. Translating gives CASSQGTYGYTF.

The rearrangement joins TRBV25-1 to TRBJ1-3; 8 positions match TRBD1. The CDR3 spans 16 residues. From germline, CDR1 is MGHDK and CDR2 SYGVNS. The trim removed 3 bases at V and 7 bases at J, leaving 11 bases unmatched. CDR3 region: CASSENSDRARNTIYF. The CDR3 DNA is TGTGCCAGCAGTGAGAACTCGGACAGGGCTCGCAACACCATATATTTT.